The clone carrying this TCR beta chain was picked up one time. Its antigen is unidentified. The CDR3 consists of 14 residues. Germline assignment: CDR1 PRHDT and CDR2 FYEKMQ (reference sequence). V lost 1 base to trimming and J lost 8 bases, with 14 bases between them. Blood sampling took place at baseline, cycle 4 day 1, and cycle 7 day 1. This specimen comes from a study of OX40 agonist ivuxolimab in advanced cancers. Study summary: Patients treated during dose escalation were battling hepatocellular carcinoma, melanoma, renal cell or head and neck cancer. Study-level results: Compared with CD4+, CD8+ T cells on average had more expanded clones.

The repertoire was sequenced with immunoSEQ multiplex PCR; TCRdb's copy has only in-frame clones and lacks some. This table holds fewer than 85,000 clones, 80% to 90% found once. This sequence was found in an adult with an advanced solid tumor such as melanoma, head and neck, liver or kidney cancer. The sample was CD4+ or CD8+ T cells sorted from blood, taken in a trial of the OX40 agonist ivuxolimab. The rearrangement joins TRBV13 to TRBJ1-2; D uncertain. The CDR3, as DNA: TGTGCCAGCAGCTTAGTGGGCGCCGCTCAGGGCTACACCTTC. Amino acid sequence: CASSLVGAAQGYTF.